This TCR beta chain was identified during a study of cytomegalovirus exposure and HLA in healthy donors. This PCR relied on a set of 60 Vbeta primers and 13 Jbeta primers. Sequencing was performed with immunoSEQ multiplex PCR; in TCRdb, only in-frame clones are kept and a portion is missing. The sample has 80,000 to 95,000 clones, roughly 77% seen once. Whole-study results and caveats: Common viral pathogens were later found to be apparently linked to several of the most significant clusters. Earlier results showed most TCR beta V segments being productive about 90% or about 30% of the time. Presence/absence analyses treated sequencing depth as roughly uniform across donors.

As to this clone: Its antigen is unidentified.

J gave up 1 base and V 4 bases, and 5 bases lay outside the gene matches. Germline CDR1 LGHNA, CDR2 YSLEER. CDR3 size: 15 residues. V gene TRBV4-3 combines with J gene TRBJ1-1; 8 nucleotides match TRBD1. This clonotype originated in a woman in her thirties or forties in good health and CMV-seropositive. Specimen: PBMCs. In DNA, the CDR3 is TGCGCCAGCAGCCGAACAGGGGGGCCGAACACTGAAGCTTTCTTT. This codes for CASSRTGGPNTEAFF.